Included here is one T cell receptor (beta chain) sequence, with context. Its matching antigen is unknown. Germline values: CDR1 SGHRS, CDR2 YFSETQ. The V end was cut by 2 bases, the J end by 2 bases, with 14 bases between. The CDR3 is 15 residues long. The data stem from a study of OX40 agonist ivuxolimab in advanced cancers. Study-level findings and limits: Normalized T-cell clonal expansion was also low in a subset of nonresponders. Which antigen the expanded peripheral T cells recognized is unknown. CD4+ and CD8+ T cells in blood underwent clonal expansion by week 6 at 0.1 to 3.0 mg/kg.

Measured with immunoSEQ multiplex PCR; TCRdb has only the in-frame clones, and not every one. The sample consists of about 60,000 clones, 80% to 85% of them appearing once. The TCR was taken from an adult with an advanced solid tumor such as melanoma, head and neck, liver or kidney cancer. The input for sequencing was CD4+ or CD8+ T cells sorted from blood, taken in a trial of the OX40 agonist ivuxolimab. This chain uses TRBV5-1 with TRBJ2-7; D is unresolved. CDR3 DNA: TGCGCCAGCAGCTTCCTATCCAACGCCGCCTACGAGCAGTACTTC. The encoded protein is CASSFLSNAAYEQYF.